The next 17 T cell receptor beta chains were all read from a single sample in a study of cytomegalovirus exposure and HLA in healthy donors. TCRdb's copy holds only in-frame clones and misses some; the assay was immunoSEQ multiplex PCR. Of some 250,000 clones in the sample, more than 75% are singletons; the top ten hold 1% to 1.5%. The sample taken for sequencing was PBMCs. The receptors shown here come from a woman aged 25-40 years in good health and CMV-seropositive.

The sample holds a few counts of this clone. CDR3 residues: CASSLQGALHYEQYF. In nucleotides, the CDR3 is TGTGCCAGCAGCTTACAGGGGGCCCTACACTACGAGCAGTACTTC. This chain uses TRBV7-9 with TRBJ2-7; TRBD1 agrees at 8 bases. The V segment lost 2 bases and the J segment 3 bases; nucleotides outside the gene matches: 6. This CDR3 spans 15 amino acids. CDR1 SEHNR and CDR2 FQNEAQ come from the germline V gene (reference sequence).

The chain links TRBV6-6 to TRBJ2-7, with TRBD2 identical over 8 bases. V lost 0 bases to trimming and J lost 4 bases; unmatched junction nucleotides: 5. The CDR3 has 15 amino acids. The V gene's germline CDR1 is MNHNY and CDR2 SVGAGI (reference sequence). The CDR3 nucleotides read TGTGCCAGCAGTTACTCTGGCGGGGGGTTTTACGAGCAGTACTTC. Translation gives CASSYSGGGFYEQYF.

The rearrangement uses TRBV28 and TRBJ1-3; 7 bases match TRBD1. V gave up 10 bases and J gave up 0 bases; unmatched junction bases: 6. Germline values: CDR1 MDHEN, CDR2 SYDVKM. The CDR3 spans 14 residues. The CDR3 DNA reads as TGTGCCACCGACGACAGGGCCTCTGGAAACACCATATATTTT. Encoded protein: CATDDRASGNTIYF.

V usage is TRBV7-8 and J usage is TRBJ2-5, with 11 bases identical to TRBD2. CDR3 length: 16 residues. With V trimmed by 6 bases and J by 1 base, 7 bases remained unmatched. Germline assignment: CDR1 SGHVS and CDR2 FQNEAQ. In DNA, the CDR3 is TGTGCCAGCAGGAAGACTAGCGGGGCCCTCCAAGAGACCCAGTACTTC. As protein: CASRKTSGALQETQYF. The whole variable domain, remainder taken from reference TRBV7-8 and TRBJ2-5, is GAGVSQSPRYKVAKRGQDVALRCDPISGHVSLFWYQQALGQGPEFLTYFQNEAQLDKSGLPSDRFFAERPEGSVSTLKIQRTQQEDSAVYLCASRKTSGALQETQYFGPGTRLLVL.

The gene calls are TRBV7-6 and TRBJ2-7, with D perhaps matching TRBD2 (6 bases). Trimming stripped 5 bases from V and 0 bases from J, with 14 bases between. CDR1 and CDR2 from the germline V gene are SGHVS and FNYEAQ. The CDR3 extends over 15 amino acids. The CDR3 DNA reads TGTGCCAGCAGCCGTGATCCCGGGAGCTCCTACGAGCAGTACTTC. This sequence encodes CASSRDPGSSYEQYF.

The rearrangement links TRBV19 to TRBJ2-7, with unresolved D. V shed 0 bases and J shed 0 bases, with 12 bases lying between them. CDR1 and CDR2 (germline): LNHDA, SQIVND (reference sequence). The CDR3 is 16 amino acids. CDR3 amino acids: CASSIDRSRPSYEQYF. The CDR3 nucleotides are TGTGCCAGTAGTATAGATCGGTCGCGCCCCTCCTACGAGCAGTACTTC.

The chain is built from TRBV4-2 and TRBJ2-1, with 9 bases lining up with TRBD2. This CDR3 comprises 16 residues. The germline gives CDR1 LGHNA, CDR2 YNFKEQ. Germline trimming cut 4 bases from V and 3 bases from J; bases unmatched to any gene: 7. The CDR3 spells CASSLRLAAGYNEQFF. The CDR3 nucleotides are TGTGCCAGCAGCCTCCGACTAGCGGCCGGCTACAATGAGCAGTTCTTC.

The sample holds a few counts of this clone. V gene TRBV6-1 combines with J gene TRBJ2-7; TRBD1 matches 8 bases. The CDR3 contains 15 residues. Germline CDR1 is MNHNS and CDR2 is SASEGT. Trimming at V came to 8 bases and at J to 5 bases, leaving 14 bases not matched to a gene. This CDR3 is CASVHRTGIKNEQYF. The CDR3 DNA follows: TGTGCCAGCGTTCATAGGACAGGGATAAAGAACGAGCAGTACTTC.

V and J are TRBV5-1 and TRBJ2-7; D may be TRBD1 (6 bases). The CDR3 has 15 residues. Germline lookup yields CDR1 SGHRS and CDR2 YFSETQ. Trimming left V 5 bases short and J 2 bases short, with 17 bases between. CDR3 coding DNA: TGCGCCAGCAGAGAGAGGATCCAGGGGACCTACGAGCAGTACTTC. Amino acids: CASRERIQGTYEQYF.

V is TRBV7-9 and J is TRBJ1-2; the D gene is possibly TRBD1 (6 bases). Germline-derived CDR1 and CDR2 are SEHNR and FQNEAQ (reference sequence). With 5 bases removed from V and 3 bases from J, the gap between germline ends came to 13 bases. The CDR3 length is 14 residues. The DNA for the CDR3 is TGTGCCAGCAGCCTAACAGGGCCGGACTATGGCTACACCTTC. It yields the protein CASSLTGPDYGYTF.

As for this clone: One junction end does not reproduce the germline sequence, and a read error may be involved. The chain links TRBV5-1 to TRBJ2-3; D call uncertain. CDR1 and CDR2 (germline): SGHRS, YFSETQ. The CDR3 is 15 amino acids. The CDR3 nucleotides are TGCGCCAGCAGTTTGGGAAGTGCCCCGGCAGATACGCAGTATTTT. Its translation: CASSLGSAPADTQYF.

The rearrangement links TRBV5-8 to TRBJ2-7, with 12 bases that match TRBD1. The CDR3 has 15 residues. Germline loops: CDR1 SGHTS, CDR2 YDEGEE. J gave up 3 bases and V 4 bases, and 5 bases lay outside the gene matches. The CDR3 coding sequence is TGTGCCAGCAGCGTCGGGACAGGGGGCGTCTACGAGCAGTACTTC. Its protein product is CASSVGTGGVYEQYF.

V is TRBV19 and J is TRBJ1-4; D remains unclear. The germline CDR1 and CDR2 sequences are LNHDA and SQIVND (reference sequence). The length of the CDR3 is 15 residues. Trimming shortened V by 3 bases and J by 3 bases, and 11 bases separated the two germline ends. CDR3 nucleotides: TGTGCCAGTAGTATCGGCGGCGGCGCTAATGAAAAACTGTTTTTT. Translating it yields CASSIGGGANEKLFF.

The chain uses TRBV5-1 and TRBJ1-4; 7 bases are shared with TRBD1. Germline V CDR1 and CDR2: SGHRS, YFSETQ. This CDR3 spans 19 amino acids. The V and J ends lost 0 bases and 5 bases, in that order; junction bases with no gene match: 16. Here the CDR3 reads CASSLGQGSMGGLNEKLFF. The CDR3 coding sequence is TGCGCCAGCAGCTTGGGACAGGGAAGTATGGGGGGCTTAAATGAAAAACTGTTTTTT.

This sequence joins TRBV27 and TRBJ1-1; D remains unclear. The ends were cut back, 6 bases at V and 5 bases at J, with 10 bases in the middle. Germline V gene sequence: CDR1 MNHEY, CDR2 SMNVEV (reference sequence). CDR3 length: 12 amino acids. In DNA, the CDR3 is TGTGCCAGCAGAGTTGGTGAGACTGAAGCTTTCTTT. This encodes CASRVGETEAFF.

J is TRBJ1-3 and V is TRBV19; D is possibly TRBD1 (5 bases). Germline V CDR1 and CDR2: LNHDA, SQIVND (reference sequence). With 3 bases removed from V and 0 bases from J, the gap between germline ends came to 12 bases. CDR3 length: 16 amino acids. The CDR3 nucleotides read TGTGCCAGTAGTATCCTCGGGGGTATCTCTGGAAACACCATATATTTT. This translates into CASSILGGISGNTIYF.

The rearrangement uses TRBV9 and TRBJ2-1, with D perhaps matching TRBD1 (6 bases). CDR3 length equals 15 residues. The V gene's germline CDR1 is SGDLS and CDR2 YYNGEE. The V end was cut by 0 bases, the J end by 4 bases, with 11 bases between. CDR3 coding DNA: TGTGCCAGCAGCGTAGTAGGACAGTCTTACAATGAGCAGTTCTTC. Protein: CASSVVGQSYNEQFF.